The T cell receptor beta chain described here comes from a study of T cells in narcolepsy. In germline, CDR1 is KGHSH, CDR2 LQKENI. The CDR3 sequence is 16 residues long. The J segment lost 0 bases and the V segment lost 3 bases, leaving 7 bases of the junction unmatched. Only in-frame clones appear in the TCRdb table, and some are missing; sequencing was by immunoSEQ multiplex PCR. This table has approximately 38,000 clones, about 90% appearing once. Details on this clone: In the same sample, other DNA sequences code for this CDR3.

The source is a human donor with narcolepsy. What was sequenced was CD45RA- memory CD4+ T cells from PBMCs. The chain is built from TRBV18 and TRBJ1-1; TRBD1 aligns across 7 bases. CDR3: CASSPRRGQLNTEAFF. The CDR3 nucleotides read TGTGCCAGCTCACCGCGAAGGGGGCAACTGAACACTGAAGCTTTCTTT.